This TCR beta chain emerged from a study of T-cell memory formation after mild COVID-19. Overall study findings and caveats: Whether day 37 second-wave clones are SARS-CoV-2-specific was not confirmed. Later expanders leaned CD4+, whereas clones that contracted between day 15 and 85 were balanced CD4/CD8. The study found contracting CD4+ clones mainly in CM and EM and contracting CD8+ clones in EMRA.

Only a few counts were recorded for this clonotype. What it recognizes is unknown. From germline, CDR1 is SQVTM and CDR2 ANQGSEA. J gave up 6 bases and V 5 bases, and 5 bases lay outside the gene matches. This CDR3 is 13 amino acids long. Via MiXCR, TCRdb re-called the 5' RACE reads, giving one row per CDR3 protein. The top ten clones hold 1.2% of a sample with around 60,000 distinct CDR3 sequences, around 9.5% of them seen once. This receptor was taken from a man aged 18 to 30 who had mild COVID-19 (a few samples of this study predate the infection). Cell type and time point are not known. Sequencing input: PBMCs or a T cell subset sorted from them (not recorded which). The J gene is TRBJ2-2, the V gene TRBV29-1; 8 nucleotides match TRBD1. CDR3 loop: CSVSTGGAGELFF. The CDR3 DNA follows: TGCAGCGTTTCTACAGGGGGAGCCGGGGAGCTGTTTTTT.